These 3 T cell receptor beta chains originate from one sample sequenced in a study of blood T cell repertoires in COVID-19. Profiling relied on immunoSEQ multiplex PCR, and the TCRdb table lists in-frame clones only, not all of them. In the table there are roughly 360,000 clones, around 83% of which are singletons. Sample: PBMCs or T cells enriched from blood (not recorded which). The receptors come from a woman in her 50s who had recovered from COVID-19.

The chain carries TRBV19 and TRBJ1-1; 10 bases agree with TRBD1. Germline assignment: CDR1 LNHDA and CDR2 SQIVND (reference sequence). This CDR3 region has 18 residues. Trimming cost V 7 bases and J 0 bases; bases outside gene matches: 14. The CDR3 bases are TGTGCCAGTACACGAGCCGGGACAGGGGCTACAATGAACACTGAAGCTTTCTTT. The encoded protein is CASTRAGTGATMNTEAFF.

This clone appeared once. CDR3 coding DNA: TGCAGCGCCTGGGCGGGGGGCGCGGGCTATGGCTACACCTTC. It translates to CSAWAGGAGYGYTF. This chain connects TRBV29-1 to TRBJ1-2, with D perhaps TRBD1 (6 bases). Germline loops: CDR1 SQVTM, CDR2 ANQGSEA. Deletions cut 7 bases from V and 4 bases from J, with 19 bases between. The CDR3 is 14 amino acids.

CDR3 DNA: TGTGCCAGCAGCGAGATCGGGGTAAATGAAAAACTGTTTTTT. Translating gives CASSEIGVNEKLFF. The chain carries TRBV6-2 or TRBV6-3 and TRBJ1-4; no definite D call. This CDR3 contains 14 residues. Germline V gives CDR1 MNHEY, CDR2 SVGEGT. Trimming pared 6 bases from V and 5 bases from J, leaving 13 bases between.